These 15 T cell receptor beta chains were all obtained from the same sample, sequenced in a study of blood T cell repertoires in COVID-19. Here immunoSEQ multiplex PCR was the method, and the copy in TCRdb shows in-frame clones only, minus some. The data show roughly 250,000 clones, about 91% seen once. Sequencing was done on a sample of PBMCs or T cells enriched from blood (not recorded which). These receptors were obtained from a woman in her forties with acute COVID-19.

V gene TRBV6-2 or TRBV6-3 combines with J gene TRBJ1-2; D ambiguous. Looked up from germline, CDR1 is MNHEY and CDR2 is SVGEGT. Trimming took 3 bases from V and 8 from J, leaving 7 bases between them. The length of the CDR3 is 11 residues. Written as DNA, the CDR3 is TGTGCCAGCAGTTATCAGCGGGGCTACACCTTC. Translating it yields CASSYQRGYTF.

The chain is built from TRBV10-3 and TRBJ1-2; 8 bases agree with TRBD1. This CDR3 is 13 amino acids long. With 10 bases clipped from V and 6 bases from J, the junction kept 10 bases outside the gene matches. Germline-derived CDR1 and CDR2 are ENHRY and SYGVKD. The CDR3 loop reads CATTSGQDNGYTF. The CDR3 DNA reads TGTGCCACCACTTCGGGACAGGACAATGGCTACACCTTC.

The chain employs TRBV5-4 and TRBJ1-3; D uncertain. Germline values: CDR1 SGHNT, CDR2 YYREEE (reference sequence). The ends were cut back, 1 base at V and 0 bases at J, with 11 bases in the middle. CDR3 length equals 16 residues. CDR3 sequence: CASSLRGGSSGNTIYF. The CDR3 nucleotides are TGTGCCAGCAGCTTGCGTGGAGGGAGCTCTGGAAACACCATATATTTT.

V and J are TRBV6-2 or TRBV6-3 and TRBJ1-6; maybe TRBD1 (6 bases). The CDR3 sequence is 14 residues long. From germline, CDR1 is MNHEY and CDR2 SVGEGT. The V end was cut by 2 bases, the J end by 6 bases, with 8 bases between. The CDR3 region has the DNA TGTGCCAGCAGTTACGACAGGCCTAATTCACCCCTCCACTTT. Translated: CASSYDRPNSPLHF.

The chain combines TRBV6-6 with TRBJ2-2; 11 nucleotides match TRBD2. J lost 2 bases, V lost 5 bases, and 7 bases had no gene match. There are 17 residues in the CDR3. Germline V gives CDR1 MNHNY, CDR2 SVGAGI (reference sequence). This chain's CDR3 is CASSPGGLAENTGELFF. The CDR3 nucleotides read TGTGCCAGCAGTCCCGGGGGACTAGCGGAAAACACCGGGGAGCTGTTTTTT.

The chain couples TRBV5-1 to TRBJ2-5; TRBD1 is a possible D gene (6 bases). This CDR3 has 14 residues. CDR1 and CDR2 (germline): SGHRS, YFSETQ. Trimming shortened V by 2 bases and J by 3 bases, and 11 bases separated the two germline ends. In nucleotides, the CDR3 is TGCGCCAGCAGCTTACAACAGGGTAAAGAGACCCAGTACTTC. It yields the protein CASSLQQGKETQYF.

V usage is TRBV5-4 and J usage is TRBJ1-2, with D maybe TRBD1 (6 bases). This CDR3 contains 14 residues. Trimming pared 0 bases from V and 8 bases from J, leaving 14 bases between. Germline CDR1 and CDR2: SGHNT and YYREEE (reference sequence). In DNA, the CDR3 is TGTGCCAGCAGCTTGGTGGTGGCAGGGGACGGCTACACCTTC. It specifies CASSLVVAGDGYTF.

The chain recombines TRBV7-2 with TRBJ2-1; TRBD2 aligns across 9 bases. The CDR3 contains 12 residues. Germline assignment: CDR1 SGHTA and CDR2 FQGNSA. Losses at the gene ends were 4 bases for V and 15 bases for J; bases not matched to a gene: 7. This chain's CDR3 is CASSSFSGSGFF. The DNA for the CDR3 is TGTGCCAGCAGCTCCTTTAGCGGGAGCGGGTTCTTC.

This chain's CDR3 is CASSIEQGAGEKLFF. The CDR3 DNA reads as TGTGCCAGCAGTATAGAACAGGGGGCTGGTGAAAAACTGTTTTTT. The rearrangement uses TRBV28 and TRBJ1-4; 9 bases map to TRBD1. The CDR3 is 15 residues long. V was clipped by 5 bases and J by 7 bases; unmatched bases: 8. CDR1 is MDHEN, CDR2 SYDVKM, per germline.

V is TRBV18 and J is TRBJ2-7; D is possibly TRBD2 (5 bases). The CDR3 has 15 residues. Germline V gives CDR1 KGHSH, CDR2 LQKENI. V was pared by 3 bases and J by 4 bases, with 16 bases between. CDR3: CASSPLTGRDYEQYF. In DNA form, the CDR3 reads TGTGCCAGCTCACCCTTAACCGGACGGGATTACGAGCAGTACTTC.

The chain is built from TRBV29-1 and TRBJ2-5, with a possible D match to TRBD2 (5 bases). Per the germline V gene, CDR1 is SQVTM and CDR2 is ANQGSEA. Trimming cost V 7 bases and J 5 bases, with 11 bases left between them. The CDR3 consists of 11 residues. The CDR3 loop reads CSAGRAETQYF. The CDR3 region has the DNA TGCAGCGCCGGGCGGGCTGAGACCCAGTACTTC.

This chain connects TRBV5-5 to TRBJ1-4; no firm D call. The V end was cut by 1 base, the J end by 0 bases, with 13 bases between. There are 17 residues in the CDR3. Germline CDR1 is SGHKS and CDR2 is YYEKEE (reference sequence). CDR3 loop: CASSLSYSSATNEKLFF. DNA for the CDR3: TGTGCCAGCAGCTTGTCTTATTCGTCTGCAACTAATGAAAAACTGTTTTTT.

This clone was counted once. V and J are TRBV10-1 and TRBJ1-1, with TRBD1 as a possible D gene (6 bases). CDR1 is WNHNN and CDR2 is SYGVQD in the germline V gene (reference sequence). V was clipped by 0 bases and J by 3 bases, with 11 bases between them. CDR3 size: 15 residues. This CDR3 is CASSESSWGHTEAFF. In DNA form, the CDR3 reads TGCGCCAGCAGTGAGTCGTCCTGGGGGCACACTGAAGCTTTCTTT.

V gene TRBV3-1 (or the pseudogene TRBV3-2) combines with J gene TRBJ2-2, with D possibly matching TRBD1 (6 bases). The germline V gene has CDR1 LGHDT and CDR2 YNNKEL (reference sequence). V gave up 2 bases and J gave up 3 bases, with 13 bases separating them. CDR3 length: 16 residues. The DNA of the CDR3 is TGTGCCAGCAGCCAAAGTCCGGGACAAGACACCGGGGAGCTGTTTTTT. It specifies CASSQSPGQDTGELFF.

For the CDR3, the DNA is TGTGCCAGCAGTGTTGCAGGGGGACCCTTGGAGCAGTACTTC. This sequence encodes CASSVAGGPLEQYF. V and J are TRBV2 and TRBJ2-7; 7 positions match TRBD1. CDR3 length equals 14 residues. From germline, CDR1 is SNHLY and CDR2 FYNNEI. The junction had 10 bases not matched to a gene; V was cut back by 4 bases and J by 7 bases.